The 27 T cell receptor beta chains in this list originate from one sample, sequenced in a study of cytomegalovirus exposure and HLA in healthy donors. The primer mix had 60 Vbeta and 13 Jbeta primers. Sequencing was performed with immunoSEQ multiplex PCR; in TCRdb, only in-frame clones are kept and a portion is missing. The table records about 94,000 clones, around 66% of them present only once. The sequencing sample was made of PBMCs. Receptors were obtained from a man in his thirties or forties in good health and CMV-seronegative.

The chain couples TRBV18 to TRBJ2-1; weak D call: TRBD2 (5 bases). CDR1 is KGHSH and CDR2 is LQKENI in the germline V gene. The length of the CDR3 is 16 residues. The V gene lost 2 bases and the J gene lost 5 bases, with 16 bases spanning the gap. CDR3 residues: CASSPGYGEGNNEQFF. The CDR3 coding sequence is TGTGCCAGCTCACCAGGTTACGGGGAAGGAAACAATGAGCAGTTCTTC.

V usage is TRBV9 and J usage is TRBJ2-2; 7 bases are shared with TRBD1. With 8 bases clipped from V and 0 bases from J, the junction kept 10 bases outside the gene matches. The CDR3 is 16 amino acids. Germline CDR1 and CDR2: SGDLS and YYNGEE. This CDR3 is CASTRGQVANTGELFF. CDR3 sequence (DNA): TGTGCCAGTACTAGGGGGCAGGTTGCGAACACCGGGGAGCTGTTTTTT.

The chain links TRBV9 to TRBJ2-1; 9 positions match TRBD2. V trimming: 2 bases; J trimming: 7 bases; junction bases outside the gene matches: 7. Germline CDR1 reads SGDLS; CDR2 reads YYNGEE. This CDR3 is built from 15 residues. The CDR3 DNA reads as TGTGCCAGCAGCGTTAGCGGGGGAGACGGGAATGAGCAGTTCTTC. It is translated as CASSVSGGDGNEQFF.

The chain is built from TRBV5-1 and TRBJ1-1; 9 nucleotides match TRBD1. The V segment lost 0 bases and the J segment 4 bases; nucleotides outside the gene matches: 4. Germline V lookup: CDR1 SGHRS, CDR2 YFSETQ. The CDR3 is 15 residues long. The CDR3 DNA follows: TGCGCCAGCAGCTTGGACAGGGGGCGCGGCACTGAAGCTTTCTTT. It is translated as CASSLDRGRGTEAFF.

The rearrangement joins TRBV15 to TRBJ2-7; 8 bases are a match to TRBD1. The V gene's germline CDR1 is LNHNV and CDR2 YYDKDF (reference sequence). CDR3 size: 16 residues. V dropped 0 bases and J dropped 2; count of bases not matched to a gene: 6. As DNA, the CDR3 is TGTGCCACCAGCAGAGAGAGGACAGGGTTCGCCTACGAGCAGTACTTC. Translated: CATSRERTGFAYEQYF. The whole variable domain, remainder taken from reference TRBV15 and TRBJ2-7, is DAMVIQNPRYQVTQFGKPVTLSCSQTLNHNVMYWYQQKSSQAPKLLFHYYDKDFNNEADTPDNFQSRRPNTSFCFLDIRSPGLGDTAMYLCATSRERTGFAYEQYFGPGTRLTVT.

The chain is built from TRBV7-3 and TRBJ1-1; 8 bases map to TRBD1. The V and J ends lost 0 bases and 5 bases, in that order; junction bases with no gene match: 8. The germline gives CDR1 SGHTA, CDR2 FQGTGA. The CDR3 has 16 residues. The CDR3: CASSLTPAGGITEAFF. Written as DNA, the CDR3 is TGTGCCAGCAGCTTAACCCCCGCAGGGGGCATAACTGAAGCTTTCTTT.

This chain uses TRBV4-1 with TRBJ1-1; 8 positions match TRBD1. The CDR3 length is 15 residues. Trimming removed 3 bases from V and 5 bases from J; junction bases left unmatched: 8. Germline values: CDR1 MGHRA, CDR2 YSYEKL. CDR3 protein: CASSQYGQGRTEAFF. CDR3 DNA sequence: TGCGCCAGCAGCCAGTATGGACAGGGCCGGACTGAAGCTTTCTTT.

The V and J genes are TRBV27 and TRBJ2-7, with 16 bases aligning to TRBD2. Trimming at V came to 3 bases and at J to 0 bases, leaving 11 bases not matched to a gene. The CDR3 is made up of 20 amino acids. Germline-derived CDR1 and CDR2 are MNHEY and SMNVEV (reference sequence). This chain's CDR3 is CASSFLRGTSGRASSYEQYF. CDR3 DNA: TGTGCCAGCAGTTTCCTAAGGGGGACTAGCGGGAGGGCTAGCTCCTACGAGCAGTACTTC.

The V and J genes are TRBV7-9 and TRBJ2-7; D uncertain. CDR1 and CDR2 (germline): SEHNR, FQNEAQ (reference sequence). CDR3 size: 13 residues. Trimming took off 5 bases at V and 5 bases at J, with 13 bases between the two ends. The CDR3 reads CASSLGLPDEQYF. CDR3 sequence (DNA): TGTGCCAGCAGCCTAGGTCTTCCCGACGAGCAGTACTTC.

The V call is TRBV28, the J call TRBJ2-5; no reliable D call. The better agreement between TRBJ2-7 and the DNA end casts doubt on the J call. The germline V gene has CDR1 MDHEN and CDR2 SYDVKM. CDR3 length: 12 amino acids. The CDR3 sequence: CASSFNSYEQYF. The CDR3 nucleotides read TGTGCCAGCAGTTTCAACTCCTACGAGCAGTACTTC.

V gene TRBV28 combines with J gene TRBJ1-2; D unresolved. This CDR3 is 11 amino acids long. V was trimmed by 5 bases and J by 8 bases, leaving 9 bases between them. In germline, CDR1 is MDHEN, CDR2 SYDVKM. The CDR3 here is CASSNPGGYTF. CDR3 coding DNA: TGTGCCAGCAGTAACCCGGGGGGCTACACCTTC.

The chain is built from TRBV7-9 and TRBJ2-7, with 7 bases aligning to TRBD1. This CDR3 spans 13 amino acids. Germline lookup yields CDR1 SEHNR and CDR2 FQNEAQ (reference sequence). V lost 8 bases and J lost 4; bases outside the gene matches: 8. CDR3 protein: CASSGQDSYEQYF. CDR3 nucleotides: TGTGCCAGCTCCGGACAGGATAGTTACGAGCAGTACTTC.

Only a few counts were recorded for this clone. V usage is TRBV4-3 and J usage is TRBJ1-1, with 7 bases lining up with TRBD1. V was clipped by 5 bases and J by 4 bases; unmatched bases: 10. The germline V gene encodes CDR1 LGHNA and CDR2 YSLEER. The CDR3 runs 15 residues. The CDR3, as DNA: TGCGCCAGCAGCGAGACGACAGGGTTCGGCACTGAAGCTTTCTTT. It is translated as CASSETTGFGTEAFF.

This chain uses TRBV15 with TRBJ2-2; unclear D gene. The V gene's germline CDR1 is LNHNV and CDR2 YYDKDF (reference sequence). V was shortened by 3 bases and J by 3 bases, with 17 bases between the two germline ends. There are 17 residues in the CDR3. In DNA form, the CDR3 reads TGTGCCACCAGCAGCCCTTCTGATACCCGCGACACCGGGGAGCTGTTTTTT. It yields the protein CATSSPSDTRDTGELFF.

This rearrangement joins TRBV19 to TRBJ2-5, with a possible D match to TRBD2 (6 bases). Trimming removed 3 bases from V and 6 bases from J, with 14 bases in between. The CDR3 runs to 14 residues. In germline, CDR1 is LNHDA, CDR2 SQIVND (reference sequence). The DNA for the CDR3 is TGTGCCAGTAGTATGGTCGGGGGTTGGAAGACCCAGTACTTC. Protein product: CASSMVGGWKTQYF.

This clone was seen more than once but under ten times. The rearrangement joins TRBV27 to TRBJ2-2, with no clear D. This CDR3 comprises 14 residues. Germline lookup yields CDR1 MNHEY and CDR2 SMNVEV (reference sequence). The V end lost 4 bases, the J end lost 2 bases, and 8 bases lay between the germline ends. The CDR3 DNA is TGTGCCAGCAGTTACCGGAGAAACACCGGGGAGCTGTTTTTT. It codes for CASSYRRNTGELFF.

This chain links TRBV7-6 with TRBJ2-5; possible D gene TRBD1, 6 bases. The V end was cut by 3 bases, the J end by 2 bases, with 10 bases between. The CDR3 sequence is 14 residues long. Germline V gives CDR1 SGHVS, CDR2 FNYEAQ. CDR3 sequence reads: CASSLTGVQETQYF. The CDR3, as DNA: TGTGCCAGCAGCTTGACAGGAGTTCAAGAGACCCAGTACTTC.

V gene TRBV4-2 combines with J gene TRBJ1-4, with D uncertain. V dropped 1 base and J dropped 4 bases, with 10 bases sitting between them. Germline V gene data show CDR1 as LGHNA and CDR2 as YNFKEQ. The CDR3 has 15 residues. CDR3: CASSQGLQLNEKLFF. CDR3 sequence (DNA): TGTGCCAGCAGCCAAGGGTTACAGCTTAATGAAAAACTGTTTTTT.

V and J are TRBV2 and TRBJ2-5, with 9 bases matching TRBD1. V lost 7 bases to trimming and J lost 5 bases; unmatched junction nucleotides: 8. The CDR3 has 14 amino acids. CDR1 and CDR2 (germline): SNHLY, FYNNEI. The DNA of the CDR3 is TGTGCCAGCACCGAGGACAGGGGCCGGGAGACCCAGTACTTC. Translating it yields CASTEDRGRETQYF.

The CDR3 DNA reads TGTGCCAGCAGTGATTCTAAAGCGGGGGGAACCTACGAGCAGTACTTC. Amino acid sequence: CASSDSKAGGTYEQYF. This chain links TRBV25-1 with TRBJ2-7; TRBD2 agrees at 9 bases. Per the germline V gene, CDR1 is MGHDK and CDR2 is SYGVNS. V lost 3 bases and J lost 2; bases outside the gene matches: 8. The CDR3 extends over 16 amino acids.

V is TRBV15 and J is TRBJ1-2; 9 bases agree with TRBD1. The CDR3 is 16 amino acids. V gave up 3 bases and J gave up 5 bases; unmatched junction bases: 10. Germline lookup yields CDR1 LNHNV and CDR2 YYDKDF (reference sequence). DNA for the CDR3: TGTGCCACCAGCAGCCTCCGACCGGGACAGGGTTATGGCTACACCTTC. Its translation is CATSSLRPGQGYGYTF.

This clone was counted only a few times. The chain is built from TRBV6-5 and TRBJ1-1; 7 bases fit TRBD1. Germline V gene sequence: CDR1 MNHEY, CDR2 SVGAGI. V dropped 8 bases and J dropped 0; count of bases not matched to a gene: 3. The CDR3 spans 13 residues. CDR3 loop: CASRQGMNTEAFF. DNA for the CDR3: TGTGCCAGCCGACAGGGAATGAACACTGAAGCTTTCTTT.

The V and J genes are TRBV18 and TRBJ1-1; a possible D gene is TRBD1 (5 bases). CDR3 length: 13 residues. CDR1 and CDR2 (germline): KGHSH, LQKENI. Between the trimmed V and J ends, which lost 2 bases and 3 bases, there was a span of 7 bases. The CDR3 DNA reads TGTGCCAGCTCACCAGACAGACACACTGAAGCTTTCTTT. Protein product: CASSPDRHTEAFF.

V is TRBV15 and J is TRBJ1-6, with no clear D. Germline lookup yields CDR1 LNHNV and CDR2 YYDKDF (reference sequence). The CDR3 sequence is 14 residues long. The ends were cut back, 4 bases at V and 7 bases at J, with 11 bases in the middle. The CDR3 loop reads CATSIHRENSPLHF. The CDR3 DNA is TGTGCCACCAGCATACACAGAGAAAATTCACCCCTCCACTTT.

The chain couples TRBV7-3 to TRBJ2-5; 13 nucleotides agree with TRBD2. The J segment lost 4 bases and the V segment lost 5 bases, leaving 7 bases of the junction unmatched. Germline lookup yields CDR1 SGHTA and CDR2 FQGTGA. The CDR3 has 16 residues. The CDR3 coding sequence is TGTGCCAGCAGCCACCCAACTAGCGGGGGGGCAGAGACCCAGTACTTC. It encodes CASSHPTSGGAETQYF.

CDR3 nucleotide sequence: TGCGCCAGCAGGACAGGGGAAGGTGAAAAACTGTTTTTT. It codes for CASRTGEGEKLFF. The chain carries TRBV5-1 and TRBJ1-4, with 8 nucleotides matching TRBD1. Germline lookup yields CDR1 SGHRS and CDR2 YFSETQ. This CDR3 contains 13 residues. Trimming at V came to 5 bases and at J to 7 bases, leaving 4 bases not matched to a gene.

This clone was picked up one time. V and J are TRBV7-2 and TRBJ1-1; no reliable D call. Germline V gene data show CDR1 as SGHTA and CDR2 as FQGNSA. Trimming removed 4 bases from V and 5 bases from J, with 17 bases in between. This CDR3 has 15 residues. The CDR3 region is CASSYTRRPGTEAFF. DNA of the CDR3: TGTGCCAGCAGCTATACCCGCCGCCCCGGGACTGAAGCTTTCTTT.